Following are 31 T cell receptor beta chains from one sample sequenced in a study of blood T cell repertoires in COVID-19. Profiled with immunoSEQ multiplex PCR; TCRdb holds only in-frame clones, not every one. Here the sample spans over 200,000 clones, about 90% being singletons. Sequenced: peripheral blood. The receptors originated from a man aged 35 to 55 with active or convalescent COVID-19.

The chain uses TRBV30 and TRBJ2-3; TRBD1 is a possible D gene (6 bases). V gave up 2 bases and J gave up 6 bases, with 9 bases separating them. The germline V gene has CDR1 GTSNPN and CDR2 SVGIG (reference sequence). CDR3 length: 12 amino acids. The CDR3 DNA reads TGTGCCTGGAGTTTAACAGGGGATACGCAGTATTTT. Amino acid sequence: CAWSLTGDTQYF.

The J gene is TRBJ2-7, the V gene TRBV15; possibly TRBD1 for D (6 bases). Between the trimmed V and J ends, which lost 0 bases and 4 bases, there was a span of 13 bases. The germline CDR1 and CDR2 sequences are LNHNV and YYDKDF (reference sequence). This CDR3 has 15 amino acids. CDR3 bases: TGTGCCACCAGCAGAGAACACAACAGGGATTACGAGCAGTACTTC. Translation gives CATSREHNRDYEQYF. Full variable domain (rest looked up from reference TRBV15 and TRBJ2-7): DAMVIQNPRYQVTQFGKPVTLSCSQTLNHNVMYWYQQKSSQAPKLLFHYYDKDFNNEADTPDNFQSRRPNTSFCFLDIRSPGLGDTAMYLCATSREHNRDYEQYFGPGTRLTVT.

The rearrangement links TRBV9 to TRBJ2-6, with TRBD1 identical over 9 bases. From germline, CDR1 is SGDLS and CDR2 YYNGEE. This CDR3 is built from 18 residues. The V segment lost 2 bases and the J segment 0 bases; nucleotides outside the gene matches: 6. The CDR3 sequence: CASSVRRQGVSGANVLTF. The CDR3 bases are TGTGCCAGCAGCGTGAGGAGACAGGGGGTCTCTGGGGCCAACGTCCTGACTTTC.

CDR3 in amino acids: CASSQGTTSTDTQYF. CDR3 nucleotide sequence: TGTGCCAGCAGCCAAGGGACTACTAGCACAGATACGCAGTATTTT. J is TRBJ2-3 and V is TRBV14, with D possibly being TRBD2 (6 bases). The V end was cut by 1 base, the J end by 0 bases, with 8 bases between. Germline V gene data show CDR1 as SGHDN and CDR2 as FVKESK. This CDR3 comprises 15 residues. Full variable domain (rest looked up from reference TRBV14 and TRBJ2-3): EAGVTQFPSHSVIEKGQTVTLRCDPISGHDNLYWYRRVMGKEIKFLLHFVKESKQDESGMPNNRFLAERTGGTYSTLKVQPAELEDSGVYFCASSQGTTSTDTQYFGPGTRLTVL.

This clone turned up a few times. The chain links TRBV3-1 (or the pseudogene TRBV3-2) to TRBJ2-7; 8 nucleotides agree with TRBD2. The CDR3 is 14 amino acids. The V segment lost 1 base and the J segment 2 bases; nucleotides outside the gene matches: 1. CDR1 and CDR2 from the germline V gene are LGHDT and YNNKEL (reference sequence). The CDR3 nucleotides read TGTGCCAGCAGCCAAGGCGGGGGGCCCTACGAGCAGTACTTC. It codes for CASSQGGGPYEQYF.

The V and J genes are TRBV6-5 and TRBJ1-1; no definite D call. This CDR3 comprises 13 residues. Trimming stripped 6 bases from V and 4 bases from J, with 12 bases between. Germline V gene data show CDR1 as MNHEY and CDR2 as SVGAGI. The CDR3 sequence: CASRELVGTEAFF. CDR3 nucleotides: TGTGCCAGCAGGGAGTTGGTGGGCACTGAAGCTTTCTTT.

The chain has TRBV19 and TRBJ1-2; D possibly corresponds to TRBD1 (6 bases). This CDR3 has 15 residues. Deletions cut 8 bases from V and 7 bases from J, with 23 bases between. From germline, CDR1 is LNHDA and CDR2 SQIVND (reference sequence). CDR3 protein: CASGSDRSHPSGYTF. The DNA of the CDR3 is TGTGCCAGTGGCTCTGACAGGAGCCACCCGAGTGGCTACACCTTC. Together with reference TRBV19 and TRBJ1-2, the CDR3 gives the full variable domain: DGGITQSPKYLFRKEGQNVTLSCEQNLNHDAMYWYRQDPGQGLRLIYYSQIVNDFQKGDIAEGYSVSREKKESFPLTVTSAQKNPTAFYLCASGSDRSHPSGYTFGSGTRLTVV.

CDR3 nucleotides: TGTGCCAGCAGTGAACCCGACAGGGAAGGAGGCTACACCTTC. The encoded protein is CASSEPDREGGYTF. This chain connects TRBV6-1 to TRBJ1-2; 7 bases fit TRBD1. The CDR3 consists of 14 residues. CDR1 MNHNS and CDR2 SASEGT come from the germline V gene. Germline trimming cut 2 bases from V and 8 bases from J; bases unmatched to any gene: 8.

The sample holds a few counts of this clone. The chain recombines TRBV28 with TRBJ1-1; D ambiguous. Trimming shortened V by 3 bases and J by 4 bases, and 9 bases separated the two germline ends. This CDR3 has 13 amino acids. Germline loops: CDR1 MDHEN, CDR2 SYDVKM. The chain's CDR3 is CASSFSLSTEAFF. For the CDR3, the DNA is TGTGCCAGCAGTTTCTCGTTGAGCACTGAAGCTTTCTTT.

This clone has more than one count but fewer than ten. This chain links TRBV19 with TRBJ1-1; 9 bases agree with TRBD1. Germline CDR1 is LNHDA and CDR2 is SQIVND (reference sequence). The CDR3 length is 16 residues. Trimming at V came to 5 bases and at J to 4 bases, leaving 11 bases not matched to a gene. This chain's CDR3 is CASSVQPGQGSTEAFF. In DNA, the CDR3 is TGTGCCAGTAGTGTTCAACCGGGACAGGGAAGCACTGAAGCTTTCTTT.

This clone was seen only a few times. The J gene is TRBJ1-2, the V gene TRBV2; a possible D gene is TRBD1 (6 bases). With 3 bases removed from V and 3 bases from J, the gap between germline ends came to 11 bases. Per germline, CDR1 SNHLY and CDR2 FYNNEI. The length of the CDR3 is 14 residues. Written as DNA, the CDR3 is TGTGCCAGCAGTGACCAGGGGATTTACTATGGCTACACCTTC. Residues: CASSDQGIYYGYTF.

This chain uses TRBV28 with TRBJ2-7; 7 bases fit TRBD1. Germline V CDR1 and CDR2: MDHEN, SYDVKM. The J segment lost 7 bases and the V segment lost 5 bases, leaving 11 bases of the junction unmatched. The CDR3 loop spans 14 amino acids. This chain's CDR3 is CASSLIGGGREQYF. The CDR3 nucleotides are TGTGCCAGCAGTCTCATAGGGGGCGGCCGGGAGCAGTACTTC. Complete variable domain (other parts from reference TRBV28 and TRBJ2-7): DVKVTQSSRYLVKRTGEKVFLECVQDMDHENMFWYRQDPGLGLRLIYFSYDVKMKEKGDIPEGYSVSREKKERFSLILESASTNQTSMYLCASSLIGGGREQYFGPGTRLTVT.

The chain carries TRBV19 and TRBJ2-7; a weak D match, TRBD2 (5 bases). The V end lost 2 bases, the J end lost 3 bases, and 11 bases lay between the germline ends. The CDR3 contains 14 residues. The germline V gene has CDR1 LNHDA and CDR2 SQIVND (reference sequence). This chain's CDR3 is CASSIIGGVYEQYF. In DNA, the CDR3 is TGTGCCAGTAGTATAATAGGAGGAGTCTACGAGCAGTACTTC.

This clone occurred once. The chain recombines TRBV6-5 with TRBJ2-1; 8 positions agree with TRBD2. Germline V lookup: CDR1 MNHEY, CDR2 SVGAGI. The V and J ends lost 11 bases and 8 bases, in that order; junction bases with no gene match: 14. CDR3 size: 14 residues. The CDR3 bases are TGTGCCGCTTCCCGATCGGGAGGGCTGGATGAGCAGTTCTTC. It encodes CAASRSGGLDEQFF.

CDR3 region: CAWQRGHTEAFF. In DNA form, the CDR3 reads TGTGCCTGGCAGCGGGGGCACACTGAAGCTTTCTTT. The chain recombines TRBV30 with TRBJ1-1; tentative D call: TRBD1 (6 bases). V was trimmed by 5 bases and J by 3 bases, leaving 10 bases between them. The CDR3 is made up of 12 amino acids. Germline CDR1 is GTSNPN and CDR2 is SVGIG (reference sequence).

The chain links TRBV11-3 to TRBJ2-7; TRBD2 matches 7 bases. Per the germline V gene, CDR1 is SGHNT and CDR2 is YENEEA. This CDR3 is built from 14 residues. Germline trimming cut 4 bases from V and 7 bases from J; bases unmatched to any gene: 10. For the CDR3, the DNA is TGTGCCAGCAGCTACAGTGTGAGAGCGGGGGAGCAGTACTTC. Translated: CASSYSVRAGEQYF. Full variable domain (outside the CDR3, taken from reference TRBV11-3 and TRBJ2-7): EAGVVQSPRYKIIEKKQPVAFWCNPISGHNTLYWYLQNLGQGPELLIRYENEEAVDDSQLPKDRFSAERLKGVDSTLKIQPAELGDSAVYLCASSYSVRAGEQYFGPGTRLTVT.

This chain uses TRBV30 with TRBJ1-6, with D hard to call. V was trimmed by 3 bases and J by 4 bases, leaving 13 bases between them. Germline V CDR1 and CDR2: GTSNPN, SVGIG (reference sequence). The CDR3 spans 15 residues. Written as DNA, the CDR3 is TGTGCCTGGAGATCCCGGGATCTATATAATTCACCCCTCCACTTT. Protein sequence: CAWRSRDLYNSPLHF.

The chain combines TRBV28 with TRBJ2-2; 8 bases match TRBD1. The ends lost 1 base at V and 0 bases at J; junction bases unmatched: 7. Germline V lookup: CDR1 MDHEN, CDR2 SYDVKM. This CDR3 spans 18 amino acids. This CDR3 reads CASSLSPGQEANTGELFF. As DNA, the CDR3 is TGTGCCAGCAGTTTATCTCCGGGACAGGAGGCGAACACCGGGGAGCTGTTTTTT.

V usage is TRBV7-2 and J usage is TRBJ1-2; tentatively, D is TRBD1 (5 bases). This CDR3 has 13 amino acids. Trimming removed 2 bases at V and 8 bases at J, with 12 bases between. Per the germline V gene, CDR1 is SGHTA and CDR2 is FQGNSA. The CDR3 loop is CASSLRQGGGYTF. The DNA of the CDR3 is TGTGCCAGCAGCTTACGGCAGGGAGGAGGCTACACCTTC. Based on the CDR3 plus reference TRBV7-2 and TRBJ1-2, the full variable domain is GAGVSQSPSNKVTEKGKDVELRCDPISGHTALYWYRQSLGQGLEFLIYFQGNSAPDKSGLPSDRFSAERTGGSVSTLTIQRTQQEDSAVYLCASSLRQGGGYTFGSGTRLTVV.

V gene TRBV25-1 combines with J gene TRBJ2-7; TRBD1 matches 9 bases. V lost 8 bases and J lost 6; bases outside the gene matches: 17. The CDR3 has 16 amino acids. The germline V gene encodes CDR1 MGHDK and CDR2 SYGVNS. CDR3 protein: CASREVGGQGALEQYF. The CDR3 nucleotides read TGTGCCAGCCGAGAGGTTGGGGGACAGGGAGCCCTCGAGCAGTACTTC.

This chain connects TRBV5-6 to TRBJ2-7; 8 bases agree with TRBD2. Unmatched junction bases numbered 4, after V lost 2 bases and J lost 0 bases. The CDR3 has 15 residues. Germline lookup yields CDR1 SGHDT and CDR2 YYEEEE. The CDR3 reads CASSFRGTSSYEQYF. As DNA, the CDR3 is TGTGCCAGCAGCTTTAGAGGGACTAGCTCCTACGAGCAGTACTTC.

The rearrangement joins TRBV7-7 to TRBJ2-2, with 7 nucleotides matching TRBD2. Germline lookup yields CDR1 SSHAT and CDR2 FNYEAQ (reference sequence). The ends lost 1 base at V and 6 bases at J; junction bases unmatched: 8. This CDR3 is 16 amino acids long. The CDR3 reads CASSLGDWAGAGELFF. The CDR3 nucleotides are TGTGCCAGCAGCTTAGGAGACTGGGCGGGGGCCGGGGAGCTGTTTTTT.

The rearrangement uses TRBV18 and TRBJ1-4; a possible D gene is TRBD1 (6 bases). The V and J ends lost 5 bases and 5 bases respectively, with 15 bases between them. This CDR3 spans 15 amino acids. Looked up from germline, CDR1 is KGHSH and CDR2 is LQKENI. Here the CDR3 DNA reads TGTGCCAGCTCATGGGCACAGGGCGCAAATGAAAAACTGTTTTTT. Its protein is CASSWAQGANEKLFF.

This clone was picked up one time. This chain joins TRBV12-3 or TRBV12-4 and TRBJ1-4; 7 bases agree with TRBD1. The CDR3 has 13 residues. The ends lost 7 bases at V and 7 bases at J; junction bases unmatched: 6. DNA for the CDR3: TGTGCCAGCACGGGACAGCTGAGTGAAAAACTGTTTTTT. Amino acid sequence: CASTGQLSEKLFF.

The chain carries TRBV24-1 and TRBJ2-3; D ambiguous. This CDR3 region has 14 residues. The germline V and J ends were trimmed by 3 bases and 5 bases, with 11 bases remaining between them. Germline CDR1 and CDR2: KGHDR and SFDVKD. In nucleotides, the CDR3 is TGTGCCACCAGTGATCCAACCTATCAAGATACGCAGTATTTT. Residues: CATSDPTYQDTQYF.

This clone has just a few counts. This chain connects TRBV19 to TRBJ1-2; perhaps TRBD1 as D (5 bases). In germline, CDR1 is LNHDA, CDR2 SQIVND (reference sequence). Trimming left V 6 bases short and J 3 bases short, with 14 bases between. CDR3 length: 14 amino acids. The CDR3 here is CASSQPRQHYGYTF. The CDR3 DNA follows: TGTGCCAGTAGCCAACCTCGACAGCACTATGGCTACACCTTC.

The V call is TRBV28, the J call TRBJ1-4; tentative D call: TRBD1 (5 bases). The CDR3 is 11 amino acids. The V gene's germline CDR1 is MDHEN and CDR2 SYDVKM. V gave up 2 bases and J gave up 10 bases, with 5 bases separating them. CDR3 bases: TGTGCCAGCAGTTTAGGGGCAAAACTGTTTTTT. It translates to CASSLGAKLFF.

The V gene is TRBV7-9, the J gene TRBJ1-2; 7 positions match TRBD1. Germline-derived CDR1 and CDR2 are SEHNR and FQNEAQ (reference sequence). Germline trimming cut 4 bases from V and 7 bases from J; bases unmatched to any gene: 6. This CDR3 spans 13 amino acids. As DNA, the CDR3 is TGTGCCAGCAGCTCCTCGACAGGGTTTGGCTACACCTTC. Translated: CASSSSTGFGYTF.

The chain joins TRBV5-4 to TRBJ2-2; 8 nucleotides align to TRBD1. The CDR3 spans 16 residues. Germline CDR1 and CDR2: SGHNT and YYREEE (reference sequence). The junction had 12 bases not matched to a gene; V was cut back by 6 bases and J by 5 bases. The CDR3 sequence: CASNNSTGVVTGELFF. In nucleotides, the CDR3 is TGTGCCAGCAACAATTCGACAGGGGTGGTAACCGGGGAGCTGTTTTTT.

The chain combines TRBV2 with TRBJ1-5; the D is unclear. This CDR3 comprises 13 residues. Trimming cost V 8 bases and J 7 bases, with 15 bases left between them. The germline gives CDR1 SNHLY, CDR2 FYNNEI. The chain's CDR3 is CASLGRAAQPQHF. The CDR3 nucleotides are TGTGCCAGCCTCGGGAGGGCGGCCCAGCCCCAGCATTTT.

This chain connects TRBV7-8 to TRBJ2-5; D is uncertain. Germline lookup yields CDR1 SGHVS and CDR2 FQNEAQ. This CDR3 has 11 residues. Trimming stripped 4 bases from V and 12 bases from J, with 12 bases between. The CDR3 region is CASSSHRQEYF. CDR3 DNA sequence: TGTGCCAGCAGCTCCCACCGCCAGGAGTACTTC.